This TCR beta chain stems from a study of regulatory T cells in long-lasting Graves disease. The CDR3 runs 15 residues. Unmatched junction bases numbered 9, after V lost 5 bases and J lost 8 bases. The V gene's germline CDR1 is MNHEY and CDR2 SVGEGT. This clonotype was counted a few times. What it binds is not known. Building of the TCR beta libraries involved iRepertoire HTBI primers and Arm-PCR of CDR3 regions. TCRdb reprocessed the multiplex PCR reads via MiXCR and lists one record per CDR3 protein. The data show 200,000 to 250,000 distinct CDR3 sequences, around 20% seen once. General observations from the study: TRBV28, TRBJ1-2 and TRBJ2-5 were favored in persistent disease.

Time point: newly diagnosed GD, antithyroid drugs for less than 3 months. Preparation of the TCR library used RNA extracted from PBMCs. Peripheral blood, 7 to 10 milliliters per patient, was collected in EDTA tubes. This chain connects TRBV6-2 or TRBV6-3 to TRBJ1-4, with 9 bases that match TRBD1. The clonotype was recovered from a female donor with Graves disease. The specimen comprised peripheral blood mononuclear cells (PBMCs), sampled at new diagnosis, from a patient treated with antithyroid drugs. The CDR3 DNA reads TGTGCCAGCAGTGAACGGGACAGGGAGAGCGAAAAACTGTTTTTT. Amino acids: CASSERDRESEKLFF.